The present T cell receptor beta chain was sequenced within a study of CD8 T cells in ankylosing spondylitis. Study findings and constraints: One TCR beta motif, made up of under ten highly homologous variants, appeared characteristic of ankylosing spondylitis blood.

Details on this clonotype: Its antigen is not identified.

The CDR3 has 13 residues. Germline V gives CDR1 DFQATT, CDR2 SNEGSKA (reference sequence). Trimming at V came to 7 bases and at J to 4 bases, leaving 6 bases not matched to a gene. In TCRdb, the 5' RACE reads were re-called with MiXCR into one record per CDR3 protein. The sample contains over 600,000 distinct CDR3 sequences, over 15% of which appear only once. The sequencing sample was made of blood, either unsorted or a sorted T cell fraction (not recorded which). The sequence was obtained from a male donor with ankylosing spondylitis. The chain has TRBV20-1 and TRBJ2-3; 9 bases are shared with TRBD2. The CDR3 nucleotides are TGCAGTGTTCGGAGCGGGGGGCCAGATACGCAGTATTTT. This translates into CSVRSGGPDTQYF.